The clone carrying this TCR beta chain has just a few counts. Participants, about 18 to 90 years old, spanned around 25 US areas. The data originate from a study of blood T cell repertoires in COVID-19. In the study overall: The analysed material was cDNA or gDNA that came from T cells, B-cell-depleted T cells, or PBMCs.

TCRdb's copy holds only in-frame clones and misses some; the assay was immunoSEQ multiplex PCR. The sample holds more than 250,000 clones, 80% to 85% seen once. Germline V CDR1 and CDR2: MNHNY, SVGAGI (reference sequence). Trimming removed 6 bases at V and 0 bases at J, with 15 bases between. This CDR3 region has 16 residues. Sequenced input: PBMCs or T cells enriched from blood (not recorded which). This rearrangement joins TRBV6-6 to TRBJ1-5, with D perhaps matching TRBD1 (6 bases). The TCR comes from a man aged 35-49 years who had been exposed to COVID-19. This CDR3 is CASSDRTGYSNQPQHF. The CDR3 DNA follows: TGTGCCAGCAGCGACAGAACAGGGTATAGCAATCAGCCCCAGCATTTT.